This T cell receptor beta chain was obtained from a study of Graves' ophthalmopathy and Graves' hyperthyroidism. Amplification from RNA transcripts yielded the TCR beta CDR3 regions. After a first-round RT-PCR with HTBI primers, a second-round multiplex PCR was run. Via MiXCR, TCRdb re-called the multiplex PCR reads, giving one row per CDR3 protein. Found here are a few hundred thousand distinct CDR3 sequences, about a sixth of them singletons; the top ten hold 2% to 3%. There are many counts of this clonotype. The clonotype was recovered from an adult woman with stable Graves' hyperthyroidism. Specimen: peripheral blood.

This CDR3 reads CASSSYAGTGPGELFF. The CDR3 nucleotides are TGTGCCAGCAGCTCGTACGCCGGGACAGGCCCCGGGGAGCTGTTTTTT. The gene calls are TRBV5-5 and TRBJ2-2, with TRBD1 matching 8 bases. V lost 3 bases to trimming and J lost 6 bases; unmatched junction nucleotides: 10. Germline CDR1 is SGHKS and CDR2 is YYEKEE (reference sequence). The CDR3 has 16 residues.